These 18 T cell receptor beta chains originate from one sample sequenced in a study of blood T cells in healthy people across ages (dated by TCRdb to between 2014 and 2017). Library preparation employed 5' RACE. This sample was sequenced with an Illumina HiSeq 2500. A second PCR of roughly 7 to 11 cycles was performed with a sample-barcoded 5' primer and a J-beta primer mix. TCRdb trimmed public reads at Q25 via fastp, called clones via MiXCR and kept in-frame beta chains. All rows with the same CDR3 protein become a single entry with the most common DNA and genes. In this sample the table shows approximately 810,000 distinct CDR3 sequences, about 28% of which occur a single time. The top ten clones comprise roughly 17% of the sample. The sequencing input was blood. The receptors were sampled from a woman aged 80 or older in good health.

This clonotype was counted many times. The chain uses TRBV18 and TRBJ2-5, with TRBD2 matching 8 bases. With 6 bases clipped from V and 4 bases from J, the junction kept 10 bases outside the gene matches. The CDR3 is 15 amino acids. In germline, CDR1 is KGHSH, CDR2 LQKENI. The CDR3 here is CASSLGTSSSETQYF. CDR3 in DNA: TGTGCCAGCTCCCTCGGGACTAGTTCGTCAGAGACCCAGTACTTC.

This rearrangement joins TRBV7-2 to TRBJ1-2, with a tentative D call TRBD1 (5 bases). This CDR3 region has 13 residues. V lost 6 bases and J 3 bases, leaving 11 bases between the germline ends. Germline loops: CDR1 SGHTA, CDR2 FQGNSA. CDR3 region: CASRSGWDYGYTF. The CDR3 DNA follows: TGTGCCAGCAGGTCAGGGTGGGACTATGGCTACACCTTC.

Points on this clonotype: A much larger clone lies one base from this, so it may be a read error. The rearrangement uses TRBV7-6 and TRBJ2-5; tentatively, D is TRBD1 or TRBD2 (5 bases each). Germline CDR1 and CDR2: SGHVS and FNYEAQ. This CDR3 is built from 11 residues. This chain's CDR3 is CTSSLGTRQYF. The CDR3 nucleotides read TGTACCAGCAGCTTAGGGACGAGGCAGTACTTC.

This clonotype was observed a single time. V is TRBV6-5 and J is TRBJ1-1, with D hard to call. In germline, CDR1 is MNHEY, CDR2 SVGAGI. This CDR3 is 16 amino acids long. V was trimmed by 0 bases and J by 6 bases, leaving 17 bases between them. CDR3 sequence reads: CASSYSRPSRPAEAFF. CDR3 DNA sequence: TGTGCCAGCAGTTACTCTAGACCCAGCAGGCCCGCTGAAGCTTTCTTT.

This clonotype was detected many times. The J gene is TRBJ2-1, the V gene TRBV18; 9 bases are shared with TRBD1. This CDR3 region has 14 residues. Germline V gene lookup returns CDR1 KGHSH and CDR2 LQKENI. J lost 7 bases, V lost 8 bases, and 9 bases had no gene match. The CDR3 here is CASSPGTGRNEQFF. The CDR3 bases are TGTGCCAGCAGTCCTGGGACAGGGAGAAATGAGCAGTTCTTC.

The table lists this clonotype with a few counts. The gene calls are TRBV2 and TRBJ1-2; D remains unclear. This CDR3 is 16 amino acids long. Trimming removed 10 bases at V and 6 bases at J, with 27 bases between. Per germline, CDR1 SNHLY and CDR2 FYNNEI. Written as DNA, the CDR3 is TGTGCCACTACACCCTACTATTTTCCGGGGATAGATGGCTACACCTTC. Protein product: CATTPYYFPGIDGYTF.

Points on this clonotype: The junction departs from the called germline gene at one end, perhaps through a read error. This chain uses TRBV9 with TRBJ1-4; 10 bases map to TRBD1. CDR3 length: 15 amino acids. Germline V gene sequence: CDR1 SGDLS, CDR2 YYNGEE. This chain's CDR3 is CDSSLGQGGIEKLFF. CDR3 sequence (DNA): TGTGACAGCAGCTTAGGACAGGGGGGAATTGAAAAACTGTTTTTT.

The chain couples TRBV20-1 to TRBJ2-1, with a weak D call TRBD2 (7 bases). The CDR3 has 16 residues. Germline V lookup: CDR1 DFQATT, CDR2 SNEGSKA (reference sequence). With 1 base removed from V and 10 bases from J, the gap between germline ends came to 23 bases. CDR3 in amino acids: CSARVGGANASNEQFF. The DNA of the CDR3 is TGCAGTGCTAGAGTGGGGGGGGCGAATGCCAGCAACGAGCAGTTCTTC.

This clonotype was seen more than once but under ten times. This could be a read error, since a much larger clone is one nucleotide away. This sequence joins TRBV29-1 and TRBJ2-3; 8 bases are shared with TRBD1. This CDR3 spans 15 amino acids. Germline V gene lookup returns CDR1 SQVTM and CDR2 ANQGSEA. CDR3 in amino acids: CSVYRTGSVADTRYF. In nucleotides, the CDR3 is TGCAGCGTCTATAGGACAGGGTCCGTCGCAGATACGCGGTATTTT.

The genes are TRBV5-1 and TRBJ2-2; D uncertain. The V gene's germline CDR1 is SGHRS and CDR2 YFSETQ. The CDR3 consists of 17 residues. V was trimmed by 2 bases and J by 0 bases, leaving 14 bases between them. The DNA for the CDR3 is TGCGCCAGCAGCTTTACGGGCCACCTTACGAACACCGGGGAGCTGTTTTTT. As protein: CASSFTGHLTNTGELFF.

This clonotype has just a few counts. The rearrangement joins TRBV12-3 or TRBV12-4 to TRBJ2-3; 8 bases are a match to TRBD1. J was trimmed by 4 bases and V by 6 bases; bases with no gene match: 6. The CDR3 loop spans 14 amino acids. CDR3 residues: CASRQGVGADTQYF. Here the CDR3 DNA reads TGTGCCAGCAGACAGGGGGTCGGGGCAGATACGCAGTATTTT.

The chain has TRBV12-3 or TRBV12-4 and TRBJ2-1; D gene ambiguous. The germline V and J ends were trimmed by 1 base and 7 bases, with 11 bases remaining between them. The CDR3 is 14 residues long. The CDR3, as DNA: TGTGCCAGCAGTTTAGGGGGAAGATGGAATGAGCAGTTCTTC. Encoded protein: CASSLGGRWNEQFF.

This clonotype was recorded a few times. The V gene is TRBV7-2, the J gene TRBJ1-5, with D possibly being TRBD1 (5 bases). The CDR3 covers 15 residues. V shed 5 bases and J shed 6 bases, with 17 bases lying between them. The V gene's germline CDR1 is SGHTA and CDR2 FQGNSA. CDR3 sequence: CASSIRAGQSQPQHF. For the CDR3, the DNA is TGTGCCAGCAGCATACGGGCAGGGCAGAGTCAGCCCCAGCATTTT.

This clonotype was observed many times. The V call is TRBV6-6, the J call TRBJ2-5; D tentatively reads TRBD1 or TRBD2 (5 bases each). CDR1 is MNHNY and CDR2 is SVGAGI in the germline V gene (reference sequence). The V end lost 7 bases, the J end lost 7 bases, and 19 bases lay between the germline ends. The CDR3 is 14 residues long. CDR3 in amino acids: CASTWGPEKVTQYF. CDR3 nucleotides: TGTGCCAGCACCTGGGGACCAGAAAAAGTGACCCAGTACTTC.

Note on this clonotype: This may arise from a read error, as a much more abundant clone is one base away. The gene calls are TRBV9 and TRBJ2-3; TRBD1 aligns across 7 bases. Germline-derived CDR1 and CDR2 are SGDLS and YYNGEE. The CDR3 contains 18 residues. CDR3 nucleotides: TGTGCCAGCAGCGTAGGCCGACCGGGACAGATCCTCACAGTTACGCAGTATTTT. This encodes CASSVGRPGQILTVTQYF.

Many counts were recorded for this clonotype. The J gene is TRBJ2-1, the V gene TRBV9; D may correspond to TRBD1 or TRBD2 (5 bases each). The V gene's germline CDR1 is SGDLS and CDR2 YYNGEE. Trimming cost V 1 base and J 6 bases, with 17 bases left between them. The CDR3 has 16 residues. CDR3 amino acids: CASSVMMGRGSNEQFF. The DNA of the CDR3 is TGTGCCAGCAGCGTAATGATGGGGCGCGGGTCCAATGAGCAGTTCTTC.

This clonotype was counted a single time. A read error may explain this, as a much larger clone is one base away. The chain joins TRBV20-1 to TRBJ2-7; 9 positions match TRBD2. The V segment lost 0 bases and the J segment 7 bases; nucleotides outside the gene matches: 16. The CDR3 covers 17 residues. The germline CDR1 and CDR2 sequences are DFQATT and SNEGSKA (reference sequence). The CDR3 reads CSARDPGGRGGLNEQYF. DNA of the CDR3: TGCAGTGCTAGAGACCCCGGGGGGCGGGGGGGCCTTAATGAGCAGTACTTC.

The chain joins TRBV7-9 to TRBJ1-5; perhaps TRBD1 as D (6 bases). V shed 3 bases and J shed 3 bases, with 12 bases lying between them. Germline-derived CDR1 and CDR2 are SEHNR and FQNEAQ (reference sequence). This CDR3 has 15 amino acids. The CDR3 bases are TGTGCCAGCAGCTTCGAGGGGGGGCCCAATCAGCCCCAGCATTTT. It encodes CASSFEGGPNQPQHF.